Listed here are 20 T cell receptor beta chains from one sample, sequenced in a study of shared T cell receptors in the human thymus (dated by TCRdb to about 2021). Receptor amplification or capture employed the immunoSEQ multiplex PCR assay. TCRdb re-hosts the immuneACCESS table, in-frame sequences only. Its copies lack some clones; in the studies checked, an unresolved V gene accounts for under half of them, and the cause for the rest is not known. The sample contains about 730,000 clones, approximately 85% of them found a single time. Of the sample, under 0.012% falls within the top ten clones. These same data were also listed under a study on human thymus T cells.

Sequencing was done on a sample of thymocytes. Source of these receptors: a girl under three years old with a congenital heart defect. Donor details come from another sample of the same person, matched by shared clones.

The chain is built from TRBV4-2 and TRBJ2-1; D perhaps matches TRBD2 (6 bases). The CDR3 runs to 14 residues. V was trimmed by 0 bases and J by 10 bases, leaving 13 bases between them. Germline CDR1 and CDR2: LGHNA and YNFKEQ. The DNA for the CDR3 is TGTGCCAGCAGCCAAGATTCCGACGGACTAGAGCAGTTCTTC. Residues: CASSQDSDGLEQFF.

This CDR3 is CASSLLAGGVDEQFF. In nucleotides, the CDR3 is TGTGCCAGCAGTTTACTAGCGGGGGGGGTAGATGAGCAGTTCTTC. The chain has TRBV27 and TRBJ2-1, with 12 bases identical to TRBD2. In germline, CDR1 is MNHEY, CDR2 SMNVEV (reference sequence). Trimming cost V 2 bases and J 8 bases; bases outside gene matches: 4. This CDR3 is 15 amino acids long.

The chain has TRBV5-4 and TRBJ2-2, with a possible D match to TRBD1 (5 bases). V was trimmed by 3 bases and J by 2 bases, leaving 17 bases between them. The CDR3 has 17 residues. Germline values: CDR1 SGHNT, CDR2 YYREEE (reference sequence). CDR3 amino acids: CASSSTSDSFNTGELFF. The CDR3 DNA follows: TGTGCCAGCAGCTCGACTTCCGACAGTTTTAACACCGGGGAGCTGTTTTTT.

This clone has just one count. This sequence joins TRBV6-1 and TRBJ1-6; D is perhaps TRBD1 (5 bases). V was shortened by 10 bases and J by 8 bases, with 15 bases between the two germline ends. The CDR3 is 13 residues long. CDR1 is MNHNS, CDR2 SASEGT, per germline. The CDR3 reads CATTGHLDSPLHF. The DNA of the CDR3 is TGTGCCACCACAGGACATCTGGATTCACCCCTCCACTTT.

The chain has TRBV28 and TRBJ2-3; D possibly corresponds to TRBD1 (6 bases). Germline lookup yields CDR1 MDHEN and CDR2 SYDVKM. The CDR3 totals 13 residues. V lost 9 bases and J lost 10, with 20 bases in between. CDR3 protein: CASYGTQGLAQYF. As DNA, the CDR3 is TGTGCCAGTTACGGGACCCAGGGGTTGGCGCAGTATTTT.

As for this clone: The sample carries other DNA sequences with the same CDR3. V gene TRBV13 combines with J gene TRBJ1-2, with D hard to call. V was clipped by 2 bases and J by 2 bases, with 24 bases between them. The germline V gene has CDR1 PRHDT and CDR2 FYEKMQ (reference sequence). The CDR3 length is 19 residues. The CDR3 DNA reads TGTGCCAGCAGCTTATGGCATTCGCGGAACCCGGGGTCCAACTATGGCTACACCTTC. It yields the protein CASSLWHSRNPGSNYGYTF.

The V and J genes are TRBV27 and TRBJ2-3; 8 nucleotides line up with TRBD2. The CDR3 sequence is 17 residues long. V dropped 5 bases and J dropped 3; count of bases not matched to a gene: 13. From germline, CDR1 is MNHEY and CDR2 SMNVEV (reference sequence). CDR3 sequence: CASSHGGGLDGTDTQYF. In nucleotides, the CDR3 is TGTGCCAGCAGTCACGGGGGGGGCCTTGATGGGACAGATACGCAGTATTTT.

The chain uses TRBV19 and TRBJ2-5; a possible D gene is TRBD1 (6 bases). The CDR3 runs 13 residues. Trimming shortened V by 5 bases and J by 5 bases, and 12 bases separated the two germline ends. Germline V gene data show CDR1 as LNHDA and CDR2 as SQIVND (reference sequence). The CDR3 loop is CASSPGTPETQYF. CDR3 coding DNA: TGTGCCAGTAGTCCAGGGACACCGGAGACCCAGTACTTC.

The chain couples TRBV19 to TRBJ2-7; 8 positions agree with TRBD2. CDR1 LNHDA and CDR2 SQIVND come from the germline V gene (reference sequence). The CDR3 sequence is 17 residues long. After removal of 0 bases from V and 1 base from J, the junction contained 8 bases not matched to a gene. This CDR3 is CASSIDLAGHGSYEQYF. The CDR3 bases are TGTGCCAGTAGTATAGATCTAGCGGGTCACGGGTCCTACGAGCAGTACTTC.

V usage is TRBV7-2 and J usage is TRBJ2-2, with 8 positions matching TRBD2. After removal of 5 bases from V and 10 bases from J, the junction contained 24 bases not matched to a gene. CDR3 size: 19 residues. CDR1 and CDR2 (germline): SGHTA, FQGNSA. The CDR3 sequence: CASSPIHIISGGPSEELFF. The CDR3 DNA follows: TGTGCCAGCAGCCCAATCCACATCATCAGCGGGGGACCCTCTGAGGAGCTGTTTTTT. The variable domain in full, with the rest retrieved from reference TRBV7-2 and TRBJ2-2, is GAGVSQSPSNKVTEKGKDVELRCDPISGHTALYWYRQSLGQGLEFLIYFQGNSAPDKSGLPSDRFSAERTGGSVSTLTIQRTQQEDSAVYLCASSPIHIISGGPSEELFFGEGSRLTVL.

The chain's CDR3 is CASWGQENQPQHF. The CDR3 region has the DNA TGTGCCTCGTGGGGACAGGAGAATCAGCCCCAGCATTTT. V usage is TRBV10-3 and J usage is TRBJ1-5; 8 bases line up with TRBD1. The CDR3 has 13 amino acids. V dropped 11 bases and J dropped 4; count of bases not matched to a gene: 7. The germline V gene has CDR1 ENHRY and CDR2 SYGVKD.

In DNA, the CDR3 is TGTGCCAGCAGACCCCGGGACAGGGATCCTCGAGAGGGTGGCTACACCTTC. It codes for CASRPRDRDPREGGYTF. The V gene is TRBV27, the J gene TRBJ1-2; TRBD1 matches 9 bases. There are 17 residues in the CDR3. From germline, CDR1 is MNHEY and CDR2 SMNVEV (reference sequence). V lost 6 bases and J lost 7; bases outside the gene matches: 18.

V and J are TRBV19 and TRBJ2-1; D may be TRBD2 (5 bases). There are 15 residues in the CDR3. The germline V and J ends were trimmed by 7 bases and 2 bases, with 15 bases remaining between them. Looked up from germline, CDR1 is LNHDA and CDR2 is SQIVND (reference sequence). Written as DNA, the CDR3 is TGTGCCAGTACCGGCCGGAGGTTAACCTACAATGAGCAGTTCTTC. Translating it yields CASTGRRLTYNEQFF.

The rearrangement links TRBV4-2 to TRBJ2-2; TRBD1 aligns across 10 bases. V gave up 2 bases and J gave up 0 bases; unmatched junction bases: 9. The CDR3 covers 19 residues. Germline CDR1 LGHNA, CDR2 YNFKEQ. The CDR3 protein is CASSQIRDRGPANTGELFF. CDR3 DNA sequence: TGTGCCAGCAGCCAAATCCGGGACAGGGGACCGGCGAACACCGGGGAGCTGTTTTTT.

This clone has just one count. The V call is TRBV4-1, the J call TRBJ2-3; 9 positions match TRBD2. Trimming removed 0 bases from V and 7 bases from J; junction bases left unmatched: 11. Per germline, CDR1 MGHRA and CDR2 YSYEKL. There are 17 residues in the CDR3. CDR3 DNA sequence: TGCGCCAGCAGCCAAGATCCTAGCGGGGACCCACCAAATACGCAGTATTTT. It specifies CASSQDPSGDPPNTQYF.

CDR3 sequence: CASSEAGQGGNSYNEQFF. The CDR3 DNA reads as TGTGCCAGCAGTGAAGCGGGGCAAGGGGGTAACTCCTACAATGAGCAGTTCTTC. The chain joins TRBV6-1 to TRBJ2-1; D is perhaps TRBD1 (6 bases). The germline V and J ends were trimmed by 0 bases and 0 bases, with 15 bases remaining between them. CDR3 length equals 18 residues. Germline V lookup: CDR1 MNHNS, CDR2 SASEGT.

CDR3 region: CASSQVSRDSYNSPLHF. The CDR3 region has the DNA TGTGCCAGCAGCCAAGTATCCAGGGACTCCTATAATTCACCCCTCCACTTT. The chain has TRBV14 and TRBJ1-6; tentatively, D is TRBD1 (5 bases). The germline CDR1 and CDR2 sequences are SGHDN and FVKESK. V was cut by 1 base and J by 0 bases, with 10 bases left in between. This CDR3 comprises 17 residues.

V usage is TRBV5-1 and J usage is TRBJ1-1, with TRBD1 matching over 9 bases. There are 16 residues in the CDR3. Germline V gene lookup returns CDR1 SGHRS and CDR2 YFSETQ. Trimming cost V 4 bases and J 1 base; bases outside gene matches: 8. The CDR3 DNA reads TGCGCCAGCAGCCCTAAAGGACAGGGGCCGAACACTGAAGCTTTCTTT. Its protein is CASSPKGQGPNTEAFF.

This chain joins TRBV6-1 and TRBJ1-6, with D maybe TRBD1 (6 bases). Germline V gene sequence: CDR1 MNHNS, CDR2 SASEGT. V was trimmed by 7 bases and J by 7 bases, leaving 14 bases between them. This CDR3 has 14 residues. Here the CDR3 reads CASTPGQQNSPLHF. CDR3 in DNA: TGTGCCAGCACCCCCGGACAGCAAAATTCACCCCTCCACTTT.

The V call is TRBV15, the J call TRBJ2-1; TRBD2 is a possible D gene (6 bases). The CDR3 has 14 residues. V lost 1 base to trimming and J lost 6 bases, with 10 bases between them. Germline V gene data show CDR1 as LNHNV and CDR2 as YYDKDF (reference sequence). Written as DNA, the CDR3 is TGTGCCACCAGCAGAGGGCGGGGTCGCAATGAGCAGTTCTTC. Translated: CATSRGRGRNEQFF. Variable domain in full (rest from reference TRBV15 and TRBJ2-1): DAMVIQNPRYQVTQFGKPVTLSCSQTLNHNVMYWYQQKSSQAPKLLFHYYDKDFNNEADTPDNFQSRRPNTSFCFLDIRSPGLGDTAMYLCATSRGRGRNEQFFGPGTRLTVL.